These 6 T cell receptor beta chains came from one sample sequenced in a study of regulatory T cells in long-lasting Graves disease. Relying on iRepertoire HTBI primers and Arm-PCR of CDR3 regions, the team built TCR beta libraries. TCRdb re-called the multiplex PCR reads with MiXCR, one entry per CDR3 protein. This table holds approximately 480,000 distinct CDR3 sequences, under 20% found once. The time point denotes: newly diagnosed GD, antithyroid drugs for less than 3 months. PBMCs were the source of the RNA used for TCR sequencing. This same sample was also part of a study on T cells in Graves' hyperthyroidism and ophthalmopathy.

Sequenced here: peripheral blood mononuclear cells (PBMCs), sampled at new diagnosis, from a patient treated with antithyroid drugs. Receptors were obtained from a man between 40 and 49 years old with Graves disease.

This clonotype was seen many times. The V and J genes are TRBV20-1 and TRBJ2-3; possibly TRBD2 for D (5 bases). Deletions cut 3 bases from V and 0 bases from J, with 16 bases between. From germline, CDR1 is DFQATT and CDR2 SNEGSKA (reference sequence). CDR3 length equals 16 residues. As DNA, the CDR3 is TGCAGTGCTAGTTCGGGGTATGGGTGGAGCACAGATACGCAGTATTTT. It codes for CSASSGYGWSTDTQYF.

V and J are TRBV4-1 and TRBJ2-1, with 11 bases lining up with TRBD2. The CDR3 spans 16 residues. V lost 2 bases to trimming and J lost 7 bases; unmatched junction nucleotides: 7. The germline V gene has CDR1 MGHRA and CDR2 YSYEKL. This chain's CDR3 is CASSQPLAGGGNEQFF. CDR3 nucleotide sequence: TGCGCCAGCAGCCAACCTCTAGCGGGAGGTGGGAATGAGCAGTTCTTC.

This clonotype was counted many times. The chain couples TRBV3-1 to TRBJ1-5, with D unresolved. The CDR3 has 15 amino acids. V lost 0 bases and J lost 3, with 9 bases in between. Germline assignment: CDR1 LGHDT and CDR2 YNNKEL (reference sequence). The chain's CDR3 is CASSQDRGYNQPQHF. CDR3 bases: TGTGCCAGCAGCCAAGACAGAGGCTACAATCAGCCCCAGCATTTT.

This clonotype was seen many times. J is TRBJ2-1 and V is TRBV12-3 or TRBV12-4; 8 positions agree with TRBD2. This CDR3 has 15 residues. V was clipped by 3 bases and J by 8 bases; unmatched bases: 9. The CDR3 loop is CASSFLPGGPYEQFF. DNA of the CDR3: TGTGCCAGCAGTTTTTTGCCGGGAGGGCCTTATGAGCAGTTCTTC.

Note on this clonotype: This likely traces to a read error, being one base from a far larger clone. The CDR3 coding sequence is TGTGCCAGCAGCGAAAGGTCCCGTAGGGGCGAGCAGTTCTTC. Its translation is CASSERSRRGEQFF. The genes are TRBV13 and TRBJ2-1; tentatively, D is TRBD1 (5 bases). Trimming cost V 5 bases and J 10 bases, with 18 bases left between them. Germline CDR1 PRHDT, CDR2 FYEKMQ (reference sequence). CDR3 length equals 14 residues.

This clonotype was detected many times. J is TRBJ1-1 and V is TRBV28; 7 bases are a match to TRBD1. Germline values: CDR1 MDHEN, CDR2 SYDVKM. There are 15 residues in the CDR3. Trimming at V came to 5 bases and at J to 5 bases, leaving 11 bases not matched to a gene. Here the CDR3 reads CASSPPRTGGTEAFF. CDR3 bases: TGTGCCAGCAGTCCCCCCCGGACAGGAGGGACTGAAGCTTTCTTT.